The 28 T cell receptor beta chains below come from one sample, sequenced in a study of vaccination and CD4 T cells after COVID-19. Antigen specificity for these receptors is unknown. Time point here: late sampling 161 to 241 days after vaccination in a few convalescent patients. Indicated treatment: approximately 9-day PBMC culture with coronavirus spike peptide pools or control peptides (ViraFEST assay). The Oncomine TCR Beta short-read assay was what sequenced the DNA obtained from cultured CD4+ T cells. In TCRdb, the PCR reads were re-called with MiXCR into one record per CDR3 protein. The data contain tens of thousands of distinct CDR3 sequences, about two fifths of them singletons. The specimen was CD4+ T cells from blood, cultured in vitro, collected about 7 months after SARS-CoV-2 vaccination. The receptor set was obtained from a human donor who had recovered from COVID-19.

This clonotype showed up just once. V usage is TRBV24-1 and J usage is TRBJ2-3, with a weak D call TRBD1 (6 bases). The CDR3 spans 13 residues. With 5 bases removed from V and 5 bases from J, the gap between germline ends came to 10 bases. Germline assignment: CDR1 KGHDR and CDR2 SFDVKD. CDR3 sequence reads: CATSVARGDTQYF. In nucleotides, the CDR3 is TGTGCCACCAGTGTCGCCAGGGGAGATACGCAGTATTTT.

This chain links TRBV2 with TRBJ2-7; 7 bases align to TRBD1. From germline, CDR1 is SNHLY and CDR2 FYNNEI. The CDR3 has 14 amino acids. The junction had 9 bases not matched to a gene; V was cut back by 5 bases and J by 5 bases. CDR3 sequence: CASSLRQGPDEQYF. The CDR3, as DNA: TGTGCCAGCAGTCTACGACAGGGTCCAGACGAGCAGTACTTC.

This clonotype was seen more than once but under ten times. The rearrangement links TRBV20-1 to TRBJ1-1; 7 nucleotides align to TRBD1. V gave up 5 bases and J gave up 0 bases; unmatched junction bases: 3. CDR1 and CDR2 from the germline V gene are DFQATT and SNEGSKA (reference sequence). CDR3 size: 13 residues. The CDR3 loop is CSALDRLNTEAFF. DNA for the CDR3: TGCAGTGCTTTGGACAGGCTGAACACTGAAGCTTTCTTT.

The CDR3 DNA reads as TGTGCCAGCAGTTACTCCGCAGCGTGGGATGGCTACACCTTC. Translation gives CASSYSAAWDGYTF. The chain is built from TRBV6-5 and TRBJ1-2, with D unclear. V lost 0 bases to trimming and J lost 6 bases, with 11 bases between them. The CDR3 has 14 amino acids. Germline values: CDR1 MNHEY, CDR2 SVGAGI.

The chain carries TRBV27 and TRBJ2-3, with TRBD2 matching 7 bases. Losses at the gene ends were 6 bases for V and 5 bases for J; bases not matched to a gene: 5. The CDR3 length is 13 residues. Germline-derived CDR1 and CDR2 are MNHEY and SMNVEV (reference sequence). Here the CDR3 DNA reads TGTGCCAGCAGAACGGGGGGTGGAGATACGCAGTATTTT. Translated, it gives CASRTGGGDTQYF.

In its sample, this clonotype was seen a few times. V and J are TRBV7-2 and TRBJ1-1; TRBD1 might be the D (6 bases). V dropped 6 bases and J dropped 9 bases, with 14 bases sitting between them. Germline-derived CDR1 and CDR2 are SGHTA and FQGNSA. The CDR3 length is 12 residues. This CDR3 reads CASSPGHAKAFF. The DNA of the CDR3 is TGTGCCAGCAGTCCGGGACACGCGAAAGCTTTCTTT.

The chain joins TRBV6-1 to TRBJ1-5; D gene uncertain. Trimming removed 10 bases at V and 1 base at J, with 11 bases between. CDR3 length: 13 residues. Germline V CDR1 and CDR2: MNHNS, SASEGT. The CDR3 sequence is CATATRSNQPQHF. The CDR3 nucleotides are TGTGCCACCGCCACGCGGAGCAATCAGCCCCAGCATTTT.

The V and J genes are TRBV20-1 and TRBJ1-1; no clear D gene. Germline V lookup: CDR1 DFQATT, CDR2 SNEGSKA (reference sequence). The CDR3 has 16 amino acids. The V end lost 0 bases, the J end lost 0 bases, and 14 bases lay between the germline ends. Here the CDR3 DNA reads TGCAGTGCTAGAGATCAGCAAGCTCCAATGAACACTGAAGCTTTCTTT. This sequence encodes CSARDQQAPMNTEAFF.

This clonotype was detected only a few times. The gene calls are TRBV7-8 and TRBJ1-1; maybe TRBD1 (5 bases). Germline V gene lookup returns CDR1 SGHVS and CDR2 FQNEAQ. The CDR3 runs 12 residues. V lost 5 bases and J lost 10, with 14 bases in between. The CDR3 protein is CASSEQDSRAFF. DNA for the CDR3: TGTGCCAGCAGCGAACAAGACAGTAGAGCTTTCTTT.

V is TRBV10-3 and J is TRBJ2-6; maybe TRBD2 (5 bases). The CDR3 runs to 14 residues. CDR1 and CDR2 (germline): ENHRY, SYGVKD. V lost 6 bases and J 2 bases, leaving 8 bases between the germline ends. The CDR3 DNA reads TGTGCCATCAGGGGGAGTCCTGGGGCCAACGTCCTGACTTTC. The encoded protein is CAIRGSPGANVLTF.

The chain joins TRBV27 to TRBJ1-5, with a possible D match to TRBD1 (5 bases). V dropped 6 bases and J dropped 9 bases, with 21 bases sitting between them. The CDR3 has 15 amino acids. Germline CDR1 reads MNHEY; CDR2 reads SMNVEV (reference sequence). The CDR3 loop reads CASRMTRGNGLPQHF. Written as DNA, the CDR3 is TGTGCCAGCAGGATGACAAGGGGCAACGGGCTGCCCCAGCATTTT.

The gene calls are TRBV6-5 and TRBJ2-7; D call uncertain. CDR1 is MNHEY, CDR2 SVGAGI, per germline. V was pared by 3 bases and J by 7 bases, with 7 bases between. The CDR3 is 11 amino acids. CDR3 DNA sequence: TGTGCCAGCAGTTATTCTGGGGAGCAGTACTTC. It yields the protein CASSYSGEQYF.

CDR3 sequence (DNA): TGCAGTGCTAGAGATCACGGAACCTATGGCTACACCTTC. Translated: CSARDHGTYGYTF. The chain employs TRBV20-1 and TRBJ1-2; D uncertain. The CDR3 has 13 amino acids. Germline assignment: CDR1 DFQATT and CDR2 SNEGSKA (reference sequence). V lost 0 bases and J lost 4, with 9 bases in between.

The V and J genes are TRBV20-1 and TRBJ2-3; D remains ambiguous. V lost 2 bases to trimming and J lost 2 bases, with 14 bases between them. Germline V gene sequence: CDR1 DFQATT, CDR2 SNEGSKA (reference sequence). This CDR3 has 15 amino acids. The CDR3 loop reads CSARKGRPNTDTQYF. CDR3 coding DNA: TGCAGTGCTAGAAAGGGCAGGCCAAACACAGATACGCAGTATTTT.

V usage is TRBV20-1 and J usage is TRBJ1-4; no clear D gene. Germline V gives CDR1 DFQATT, CDR2 SNEGSKA (reference sequence). This CDR3 contains 11 residues. Trimming shortened V by 6 bases and J by 12 bases, and 14 bases separated the two germline ends. This CDR3 reads CSASPLRELFF. DNA of the CDR3: TGCAGTGCCAGCCCCCTTCGGGAACTGTTTTTT.

This chain joins TRBV7-9 and TRBJ2-1; D may be TRBD1 (5 bases). The V gene lost 5 bases and the J gene lost 0 bases, with 11 bases spanning the gap. Per germline, CDR1 SEHNR and CDR2 FQNEAQ (reference sequence). CDR3 length equals 15 residues. CDR3 protein: CASSKGPASYNEQFF. The CDR3 nucleotides read TGTGCCAGCAGCAAGGGGCCCGCCTCCTACAATGAGCAGTTCTTC. The entire variable domain, with the rest obtained from reference TRBV7-9 and TRBJ2-1, is as follows: DTGVSQNPRHKITKRGQNVTFRCDPISEHNRLYWYRQTLGQGPEFLTYFQNEAQLEKSRLLSDRFSAERPKGSFSTLEIQRTEQGDSAMYLCASSKGPASYNEQFFGPGTRLTVL.

The chain employs TRBV7-9 and TRBJ2-2; tentatively, D is TRBD1 or TRBD2 (6 bases each). The V and J ends lost 5 bases and 6 bases respectively, with 19 bases between them. Germline lookup yields CDR1 SEHNR and CDR2 FQNEAQ (reference sequence). The CDR3 covers 16 residues. CDR3 DNA sequence: TGTGCCAGCAGCCGCGTTGGAGGGGGTTTGCCCGGGGAGCTGTTTTTT. Encoded protein: CASSRVGGGLPGELFF.

This clonotype was seen a handful of times. The chain has TRBV15 and TRBJ1-2; 7 bases line up with TRBD1. With 0 bases clipped from V and 4 bases from J, the junction kept 5 bases outside the gene matches. This CDR3 spans 15 amino acids. Looked up from germline, CDR1 is LNHNV and CDR2 is YYDKDF (reference sequence). The CDR3 nucleotides are TGTGCCACCAGCAGAGATTTGAGGGACAGCTATGGCTACACCTTC. This gives the protein CATSRDLRDSYGYTF.

The rearrangement links TRBV20-1 to TRBJ1-1; possible D gene TRBD1, 6 bases. V was pared by 6 bases and J by 4 bases, with 21 bases between. This CDR3 has 15 amino acids. The germline V gene has CDR1 DFQATT and CDR2 SNEGSKA (reference sequence). The chain's CDR3 is CSAIDPGGDATEAFF. CDR3 bases: TGCAGTGCCATCGACCCGGGGGGCGATGCCACTGAAGCTTTCTTT.

There are a few counts of this clonotype. This chain connects TRBV5-4 to TRBJ2-3; 8 bases line up with TRBD2. The germline V gene encodes CDR1 SGHNT and CDR2 YYREEE (reference sequence). The CDR3 extends over 15 amino acids. The J segment lost 6 bases and the V segment lost 4 bases, leaving 10 bases of the junction unmatched. The CDR3 sequence is CASSREGGNRDTQYF. The CDR3 nucleotides read TGTGCCAGCAGCCGGGAGGGCGGGAACCGGGATACGCAGTATTTT.

The chain couples TRBV6-1 to TRBJ1-5; D is ambiguous. V lost 5 bases, J lost 0 bases, and 5 bases lay in between. Per germline, CDR1 MNHNS and CDR2 SASEGT. The CDR3 sequence is 13 residues long. The CDR3 nucleotides read TGTGCCAGCAGTATGTATAGCAATCAGCCCCAGCATTTT. This gives the protein CASSMYSNQPQHF.

The chain links TRBV7-8 to TRBJ2-1, with 10 nucleotides matching TRBD2. The junction had 8 bases not matched to a gene; V was cut back by 5 bases and J by 1 base. The germline V gene has CDR1 SGHVS and CDR2 FQNEAQ. CDR3 length: 17 amino acids. This CDR3 reads CASSQAGGPVSYNEQFF. The CDR3 DNA follows: TGTGCCAGCAGCCAAGCGGGAGGGCCGGTGTCCTACAATGAGCAGTTCTTC.

The chain is built from TRBV20-1 and TRBJ2-7, with D hard to call. This CDR3 is 13 amino acids long. The V end was cut by 3 bases, the J end by 3 bases, with 12 bases between. Germline V gene lookup returns CDR1 DFQATT and CDR2 SNEGSKA (reference sequence). DNA of the CDR3: TGCAGTGCTAGGGTGGCTTTCGGCTACGAGCAGTACTTC. This gives the protein CSARVAFGYEQYF.

This clonotype has only a few counts. CDR3 DNA sequence: TGTGCCAGCGATGATGAATACCAAGAGACCCAGTACTTC. It is translated as CASDDEYQETQYF. This chain uses TRBV7-9 with TRBJ2-5; D unresolved. Germline CDR1 is SEHNR and CDR2 is FQNEAQ (reference sequence). The V and J ends lost 8 bases and 0 bases respectively, with 10 bases between them. CDR3 size: 13 residues. Drawing the rest from reference TRBV7-9 and TRBJ2-5, the complete variable domain is DTGVSQNPRHKITKRGQNVTFRCDPISEHNRLYWYRQTLGQGPEFLTYFQNEAQLEKSRLLSDRFSAERPKGSFSTLEIQRTEQGDSAMYLCASDDEYQETQYFGPGTRLLVL.

In its sample, this clonotype was seen a few times. V gene TRBV6-2 or TRBV6-3 combines with J gene TRBJ2-5; D remains ambiguous. The V end lost 5 bases, the J end lost 7 bases, and 17 bases lay between the germline ends. The CDR3 is 14 residues long. Germline CDR1 MNHEY, CDR2 SVGEGT. The CDR3 DNA reads TGTGCCAGCAGTCCCCCCGACCCACCGCGGACCCAGTACTTC. As protein: CASSPPDPPRTQYF.

This clonotype turned up a few times. V usage is TRBV20-1 and J usage is TRBJ1-1; D is uncertain. This CDR3 is built from 12 residues. The germline CDR1 and CDR2 sequences are DFQATT and SNEGSKA (reference sequence). Trimming pared 3 bases from V and 1 base from J, leaving 6 bases between. The CDR3 DNA is TGCAGTGCTAGGCAGCAGAACACTGAAGCTTTCTTT. Amino acid sequence: CSARQQNTEAFF.

The V gene is TRBV20-1, the J gene TRBJ2-2; TRBD2 aligns across 7 bases. Germline CDR1 reads DFQATT; CDR2 reads SNEGSKA (reference sequence). The J segment lost 0 bases and the V segment lost 4 bases, leaving 8 bases of the junction unmatched. CDR3 length: 16 residues. This CDR3 is CSAKIVGGANTGELFF. The DNA for the CDR3 is TGCAGTGCTAAGATAGTGGGGGGGGCGAACACCGGGGAGCTGTTTTTT.

The rearrangement uses TRBV19 and TRBJ2-1; the match to TRBD2 covers 7 bases. With 3 bases clipped from V and 0 bases from J, the junction kept 8 bases outside the gene matches. The CDR3 length is 17 residues. The germline V gene has CDR1 LNHDA and CDR2 SQIVND (reference sequence). CDR3 coding DNA: TGTGCCAGTAGTATCTTGGTTGGCGGGGGCTCCTACAATGAGCAGTTCTTC. Translating gives CASSILVGGGSYNEQFF.